These T cell receptor beta chains were read from a single sample in a study of cytomegalovirus exposure and HLA in healthy donors. TCRdb keeps only in-frame clones here, not all; method: immunoSEQ multiplex PCR. The profile shows about 220,000 clones, nearly 80% of them singletons. Sequenced material: PBMCs. All receptors come from a male donor in good health and CMV-seronegative. CDR3s include the opening cysteine and the closing phenylalanine or tryptophan. Each record gives: J gene, D gene, V gene, clone size, CDR3 DNA, CDR3 protein. A D gene is named only where the DNA matches it firmly. The listing skips clone size in some rows; elsewhere it reads once, few, many or a size class.

TRBJ2-2 | TRBD2 | TRBV9 | once | TGTGCCAGCGGCCCGGGACTAGGGGGCACCGGGGAGCTGTTTTTT | CASGPGLGGTGELFF
TRBJ2-2 | NA | TRBV11-2 | NA | TGTGCCAGCAGTCCACAGGGAATGGCCGGGGAGCTGTTTTTT | CASSPQGMAGELFF
TRBJ1-2 | NA | TRBV25-1 | once | TGTGCCAGCAGTGATCTTCATGGCTACACCTTC | CASSDLHGYTF
TRBJ2-1 | TRBD2 | TRBV7-3 | NA | TGTGCCAGCAGCTTTGTAGCGGGGCGCAATGAGCAGTTCTTC | CASSFVAGRNEQFF
TRBJ2-5 | TRBD2 | TRBV5-1 | few | TGCGCCAGCAGCTTAGGAGCGGGAAAAGAGACCCAGTACTTC | CASSLGAGKETQYF
TRBJ2-3 | TRBD2 | TRBV5-4 | few | TGTGCCAGCAGCACGGGACTAGCGGGTAGCACAGATACGCAGTATTTT | CASSTGLAGSTDTQYF
TRBJ2-7 | TRBD1 | TRBV6-1 | once | TGTGCCAGCAACTGGGACAGCGGCTACGAGCAGTACTTC | CASNWDSGYEQYF
TRBJ2-5 | TRBD1 | TRBV9 | NA | TGTGCCAGCAGCACCGGGACAGGGAGTGAGCAGTACTTC | CASSTGTGSEQYF
TRBJ2-6 | TRBD1 | TRBV11-2 | NA | TGTGCCAGCAGCCCCTTGGACAGGGCGCTCCTGACTTTC | CASSPLDRALLTF
TRBJ2-5 | NA | TRBV4-1 | NA | TGCGCCAGCAGCCAAGTCCGTCTTCAAGAGACCCAGTACTTC | CASSQVRLQETQYF
TRBJ2-3 | NA | TRBV9 | once | TGTGCCAGCAGCGTAGTCCTTAACACAGATACGCAGTATTTT | CASSVVLNTDTQYF
TRBJ1-2 | NA | TRBV28 | NA | TGTGCCAGCAGTTTTAGGAGGGTGACTAACTATGGCTACACCTTC | CASSFRRVTNYGYTF
TRBJ1-5 | NA | TRBV7-9 | NA | TGTGCCAGCAGATTTAAAGCACCGAGTCAGCCCCAGCATTTT | CASRFKAPSQPQHF
TRBJ1-6 | TRBD1 | TRBV5-1 | NA | TGCGCCAGCAGCCAAGGGACAGGGAATTCACCCCTCCACTTT | CASSQGTGNSPLHF
TRBJ2-1 | NA | TRBV5-1 | NA | TGCGCCAGCAGCTGGAGAGCGGACAATGAGCAGTTCTTC | CASSWRADNEQFF
TRBJ1-5 | NA | TRBV7-2 | NA | TGTGCCAGCAGCCTGTACAGGGATCAGCCCCAGCATTTT | CASSLYRDQPQHF